This T cell receptor (beta chain) was profiled in a study of cytomegalovirus exposure and HLA in healthy donors. Assay: immunoSEQ multiplex PCR; the TCRdb copy retains only in-frame clones and omits some. The table lists tens of thousands of clones, more than 80% of them singletons. Findings and caveats of the study: The classifier, whose performance was assessed in both the original and validation cohorts, reportedly diagnosed cytomegalovirus status with high specificity and sensitivity. Cytomegalovirus association was assigned to about 150 TCR beta chains. In the 95 to 150 validation repertoires, a later analysis found that first-cohort TCR clusters tended to co-occur. In vitro data verified a few CMV-associated chains as specific for CMV antigens.

A note on this clone: Antigen specificity is unknown.

The CDR3 is 11 residues long. Germline CDR1 is DFQATT and CDR2 is SNEGSKA (reference sequence). Losses at the gene ends were 7 bases for V and 3 bases for J; bases not matched to a gene: 3. The receptor comes from a woman aged 18-35 years in good health and CMV-seronegative. Specimen: PBMCs. This chain uses TRBV20-1 with TRBJ2-7, with 7 bases identical to TRBD1. Here the CDR3 reads CSGDRNYEQYF. CDR3 in DNA: TGCAGTGGGGACAGAAACTACGAGCAGTACTTC.